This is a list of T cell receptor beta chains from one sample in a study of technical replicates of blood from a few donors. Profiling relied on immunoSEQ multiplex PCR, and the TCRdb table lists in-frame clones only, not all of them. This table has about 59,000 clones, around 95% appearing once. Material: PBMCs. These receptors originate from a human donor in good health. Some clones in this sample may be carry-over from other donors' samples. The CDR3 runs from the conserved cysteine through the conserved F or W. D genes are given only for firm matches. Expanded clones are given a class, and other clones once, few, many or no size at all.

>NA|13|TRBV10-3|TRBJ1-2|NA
CATNSGTAYGYTF
TGTGCCACAAACTCCGGGACTGCCTATGGCTACACCTTC
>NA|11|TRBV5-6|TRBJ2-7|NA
CASSLRGEQYF
TGTGCCAGCAGCTTACGGGGCGAGCAGTACTTC
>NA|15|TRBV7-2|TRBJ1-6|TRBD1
CASSDDRGRNSPLHF
TGTGCCAGCAGCGACGACAGGGGGCGTAATTCACCCCTCCACTTT
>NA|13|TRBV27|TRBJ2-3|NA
CASSFSHTDTQYF
TGTGCCAGCAGTTTTTCCCACACAGATACGCAGTATTTT
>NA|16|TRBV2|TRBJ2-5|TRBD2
CASTLLSAGGAGTQYF
TGTGCCAGCACCCTTCTAAGTGCGGGAGGTGCCGGGACCCAGTACTTC
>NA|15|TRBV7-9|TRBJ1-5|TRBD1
CASTQKGASNQPQHF
TGTGCCAGCACCCAGAAGGGGGCAAGCAATCAGCCCCAGCATTTT
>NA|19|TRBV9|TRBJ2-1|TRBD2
CASSVGPAGLAGGYNEQFF
TGTGCCAGCAGCGTAGGTCCCGCTGGTCTAGCGGGAGGGTACAATGAGCAGTTCTTC
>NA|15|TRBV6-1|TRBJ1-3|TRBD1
CASSPLDRLRNTIYF
TGTGCCAGCAGTCCTCTGGACAGGTTACGAAACACCATATATTTT
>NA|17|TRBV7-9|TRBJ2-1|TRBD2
CASSTRHWGGAKNEQFF
TGTGCCAGCAGCACCCGTCACTGGGGGGGAGCGAAAAATGAGCAGTTCTTC
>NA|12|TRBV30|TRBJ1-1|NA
CAWSPNLFEAFF
TGTGCCTGGAGCCCCAACTTATTTGAAGCTTTCTTT
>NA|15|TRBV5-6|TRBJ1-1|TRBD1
CASSEPRGQNTEAFF
TGTGCCAGCAGCGAACCCAGGGGGCAGAACACTGAAGCTTTCTTT
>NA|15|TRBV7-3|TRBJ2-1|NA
CASSLTTEPYNEQFF
TGTGCCAGCAGCTTAACTACAGAACCCTACAATGAGCAGTTCTTC
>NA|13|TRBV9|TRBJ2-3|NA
CASSPSPTDTQYF
TGTGCCAGCAGCCCAAGCCCCACAGATACGCAGTATTTT
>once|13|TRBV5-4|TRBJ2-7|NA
CASSLAGVYEQYF
TGTGCCAGCAGCTTGGCCGGAGTATACGAGCAGTACTTC
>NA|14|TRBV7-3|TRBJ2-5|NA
CASSLTGLQETQYF
TGTGCCAGCAGCTTAACGGGACTCCAAGAGACCCAGTACTTC
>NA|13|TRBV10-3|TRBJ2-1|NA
CAISESGGTEQFF
TGTGCCATCAGTGAGTCGGGAGGCACTGAGCAGTTCTTC
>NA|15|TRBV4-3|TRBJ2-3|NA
CASSQGGTLTDTQYF
TGCGCCAGCAGCCAAGGCGGGACTCTAACAGATACGCAGTATTTT
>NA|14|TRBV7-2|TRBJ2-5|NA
CASSRGGSGETQYF
TGTGCCAGCAGCCGGGGTGGGTCGGGGGAGACCCAGTACTTC
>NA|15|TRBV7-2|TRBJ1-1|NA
CASRLSSGRATEAFF
TGTGCCAGCAGACTTAGTTCGGGCAGGGCTACTGAAGCTTTCTTT
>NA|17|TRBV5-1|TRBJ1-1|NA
CASSFEASFPPRTEAFF
TGCGCCAGCAGCTTTGAGGCCTCCTTTCCTCCTCGCACTGAAGCTTTCTTT
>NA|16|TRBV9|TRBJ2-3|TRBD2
CASSVASGGVADTQYF
TGTGCCAGCAGCGTAGCTAGCGGGGGGGTAGCGGATACGCAGTATTTT
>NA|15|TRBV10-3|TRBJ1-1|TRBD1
CAISEQGGGNTEAFF
TGTGCCATCAGTGAACAGGGGGGAGGGAACACTGAAGCTTTCTTT
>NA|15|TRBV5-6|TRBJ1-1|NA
CASHARGAWNTEAFF
TGTGCCAGCCATGCGCGGGGGGCATGGAACACTGAAGCTTTCTTT
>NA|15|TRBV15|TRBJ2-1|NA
CATSRDAGPYNEQFF
TGTGCCACCAGCAGAGATGCGGGGCCATACAATGAGCAGTTCTTC
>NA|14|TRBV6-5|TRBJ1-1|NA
CASSLQGLNTEAFF
TGTGCCAGCAGTCTACAGGGCCTGAACACTGAAGCTTTCTTT
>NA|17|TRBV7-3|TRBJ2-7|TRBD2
CASSLTCLAGGPYEQYF
TGTGCCAGCAGCTTAACTTGCCTAGCGGGAGGGCCGTACGAGCAGTACTTC
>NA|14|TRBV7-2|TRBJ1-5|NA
CASSSGVEGQPQHF
TGTGCCAGCAGCTCAGGGGTGGAAGGTCAGCCCCAGCATTTT
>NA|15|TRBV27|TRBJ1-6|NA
CASSLGGFYNSPLHF
TGTGCCAGCAGTTTAGGAGGTTTCTATAATTCACCCCTCCACTTT